This T cell receptor beta chain was observed in a study of cytomegalovirus exposure and HLA in healthy donors. Study-level information: The 120 or so validation repertoires were reported in a later analysis to have been generated on the same platform as the roughly 720 first-cohort repertoires.

Assay: immunoSEQ multiplex PCR; the TCRdb copy retains only in-frame clones and omits some. Among about 150,000 clones, about 80% were seen once, and the ten largest hold roughly 27%. V gave up 6 bases and J gave up 3 bases, with 9 bases separating them. Germline CDR1 reads SGHDN; CDR2 reads FVKESK. The CDR3 contains 12 residues. This clone was observed a handful of times. Its antigen is not known. General observations from the study: The listing of fewer than 200 TCR beta chains classed them as cytomegalovirus-associated.

V usage is TRBV14 and J usage is TRBJ2-7; no firm D call. This sequence originates from a young man in good health and CMV-seropositive. Sequenced sample: PBMCs. The CDR3 region is CASSPQDYEQYF. The CDR3 DNA reads as TGTGCCAGCAGTCCTCAGGACTACGAGCAGTACTTC.